A single sample is the source of the 14 T cell receptor beta chains below, sequenced in a study of CD8+ T cells in alopecia areata. TCR sequencing used cDNA made by reverse transcription of extracted RNA. TCRdb's copy holds only in-frame clones and misses some; the assay was immunoSEQ multiplex PCR. The table has some 130,000 clones, 49% seen once. Sequencing was performed on CD8+ T cells sorted from blood, taken at week 0. The receptors were gathered from a human donor with alopecia areata.

The chain couples TRBV29-1 to TRBJ2-7; possibly TRBD1 or TRBD2 for D (5 bases each). The CDR3 sequence is 14 residues long. The germline CDR1 and CDR2 sequences are SQVTM and ANQGSEA. The V end lost 1 base, the J end lost 3 bases, and 13 bases lay between the germline ends. The CDR3 DNA reads TGCAGCGTTGAAGGATCAGGGAGTCACTACGAGCAGTACTTC. This codes for CSVEGSGSHYEQYF.

The sample holds a few counts of this clone. The rearrangement links TRBV5-6 to TRBJ2-7; D may be TRBD2 (6 bases). V was cut by 3 bases and J by 3 bases, with 13 bases left in between. CDR3 size: 14 residues. The germline V gene has CDR1 SGHDT and CDR2 YYEEEE. Here the CDR3 reads CASSWSGVFYEQYF. CDR3 sequence (DNA): TGTGCCAGCAGCTGGTCGGGGGTTTTCTACGAGCAGTACTTC.

J is TRBJ2-1 and V is TRBV30, with 9 bases lining up with TRBD2. V trimming: 6 bases; J trimming: 8 bases; junction bases outside the gene matches: 8. CDR1 and CDR2 from the germline V gene are GTSNPN and SVGIG (reference sequence). There are 13 residues in the CDR3. In nucleotides, the CDR3 is TGTGCCTGCTACGCGGGGGGGCCTCATGAGCAGTTCTTC. Amino acid sequence: CACYAGGPHEQFF.

This chain uses TRBV10-3 with TRBJ1-1; D gene uncertain. CDR1 and CDR2 (germline): ENHRY, SYGVKD. V was clipped by 6 bases and J by 6 bases, with 17 bases between them. CDR3 length: 14 residues. CDR3 DNA: TGTGCCATCAGCTCCCTGCAGGAGGAGGCTGAAGCTTTCTTT. Its protein product is CAISSLQEEAEAFF.

The chain couples TRBV2 to TRBJ2-3; D gene uncertain. Germline V gene lookup returns CDR1 SNHLY and CDR2 FYNNEI. Between the trimmed V and J ends, which lost 6 bases and 3 bases, there was a span of 10 bases. The CDR3 is made up of 13 amino acids. CDR3 sequence: CASRGVGTDTQYF. The CDR3, as DNA: TGTGCCAGCAGGGGCGTGGGGACAGATACGCAGTATTTT.

The chain combines TRBV5-6 with TRBJ2-5, with D possibly matching TRBD2 (5 bases). Trimming removed 4 bases at V and 2 bases at J, with 6 bases between. The germline CDR1 and CDR2 sequences are SGHDT and YYEEEE. The CDR3 length is 12 residues. CDR3 coding DNA: TGTGCCAGCAGCGGGAGTCAAGAGACCCAGTACTTC. Translating it yields CASSGSQETQYF.

The chain couples TRBV2 to TRBJ2-3, with unresolved D. V lost 8 bases and J lost 2, with 14 bases in between. The CDR3 has 14 amino acids. Germline CDR1 reads SNHLY; CDR2 reads FYNNEI. The CDR3 nucleotides are TGTGCCAGCGCGGCAGCAGGCTTCACAGATACGCAGTATTTT. Residues: CASAAAGFTDTQYF.

The chain links TRBV13 to TRBJ2-5, with D hard to call. Trimming left V 0 bases short and J 3 bases short, with 5 bases between. Germline lookup yields CDR1 PRHDT and CDR2 FYEKMQ (reference sequence). CDR3 length: 13 residues. The CDR3: CASSLGREETQYF. DNA for the CDR3: TGTGCCAGCAGCTTAGGAAGGGAAGAGACCCAGTACTTC.

CDR3 amino acids: CASSLGTGEVDYEQYF. The DNA of the CDR3 is TGTGCCAGCAGTTTGGGGACAGGGGAGGTGGACTACGAGCAGTACTTC. The V call is TRBV27, the J call TRBJ2-7; 10 bases line up with TRBD1. V lost 3 bases and J lost 3; bases outside the gene matches: 8. The CDR3 runs to 16 residues. Germline V lookup: CDR1 MNHEY, CDR2 SMNVEV (reference sequence).

The rearrangement links TRBV5-1 to TRBJ2-3; D unresolved. Trimming left V 0 bases short and J 6 bases short, with 5 bases between. Germline CDR1 and CDR2: SGHRS and YFSETQ. This CDR3 has 12 residues. In nucleotides, the CDR3 is TGCGCCAGCAGCTTGGTCAGGGATACGCAGTATTTT. Its protein is CASSLVRDTQYF.

The rearrangement links TRBV15 to TRBJ2-7, with D uncertain. This CDR3 contains 12 residues. CDR1 is LNHNV and CDR2 is YYDKDF in the germline V gene (reference sequence). V was pared by 0 bases and J by 3 bases, with 3 bases between. The DNA of the CDR3 is TGTGCCACCAGCAGAGAGAGCTACGAGCAGTACTTC. Translated, it gives CATSRESYEQYF.

Only one count was recorded for this clone. V and J are TRBV5-6 and TRBJ2-1, with a weak D call TRBD1 (6 bases). V lost 4 bases to trimming and J lost 8 bases, with 10 bases between them. The CDR3 has 12 amino acids. Per the germline V gene, CDR1 is SGHDT and CDR2 is YYEEEE. This chain's CDR3 is CASSGDTDEQFF. DNA of the CDR3: TGTGCCAGCAGCGGGGACACGGATGAGCAGTTCTTC.

V is TRBV27 and J is TRBJ2-1, with 7 bases that match TRBD1. J was trimmed by 3 bases and V by 7 bases; bases with no gene match: 9. The CDR3 length is 15 residues. CDR1 is MNHEY and CDR2 is SMNVEV in the germline V gene (reference sequence). The DNA of the CDR3 is TGTGCCAGCATAGGTAGGGGGCGTTACTACAATGAGCAGTTCTTC. Its translation: CASIGRGRYYNEQFF.

Only a few counts were recorded for this clone. The chain employs TRBV29-1 and TRBJ2-1; D tentatively fits TRBD1 or TRBD2 (6 bases each). CDR1 SQVTM and CDR2 ANQGSEA come from the germline V gene. V was trimmed by 3 bases and J by 2 bases, leaving 8 bases between them. The CDR3 is made up of 13 amino acids. The CDR3 is CSVEGGPYNEQFF. CDR3 in DNA: TGCAGCGTTGAGGGGGGCCCCTACAATGAGCAGTTCTTC.